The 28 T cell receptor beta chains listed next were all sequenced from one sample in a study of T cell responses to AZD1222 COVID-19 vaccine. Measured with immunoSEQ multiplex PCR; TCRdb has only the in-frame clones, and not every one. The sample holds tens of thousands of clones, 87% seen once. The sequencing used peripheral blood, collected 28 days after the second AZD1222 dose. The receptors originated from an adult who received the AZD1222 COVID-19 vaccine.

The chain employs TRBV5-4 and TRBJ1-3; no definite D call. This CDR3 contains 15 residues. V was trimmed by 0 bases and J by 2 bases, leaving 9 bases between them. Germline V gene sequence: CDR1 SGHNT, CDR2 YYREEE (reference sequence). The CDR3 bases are TGTGCCAGCAGCTTGGCCGTGGGTCCTGGAAACACCATATATTTT. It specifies CASSLAVGPGNTIYF. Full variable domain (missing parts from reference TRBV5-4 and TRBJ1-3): ETGVTQSPTHLIKTRGQQVTLRCSSQSGHNTVSWYQQALGQGPQFIFQYYREEENGRGNFPPRFSGLQFPNYSSELNVNALELDDSALYLCASSLAVGPGNTIYFGEGSWLTVV.

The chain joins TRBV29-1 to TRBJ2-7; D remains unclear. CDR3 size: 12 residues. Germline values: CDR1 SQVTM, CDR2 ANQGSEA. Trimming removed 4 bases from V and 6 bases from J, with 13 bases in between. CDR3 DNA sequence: TGCAGCGTTGTTTCGGCCGCGTCCGAGCAGTACTTC. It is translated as CSVVSAASEQYF.

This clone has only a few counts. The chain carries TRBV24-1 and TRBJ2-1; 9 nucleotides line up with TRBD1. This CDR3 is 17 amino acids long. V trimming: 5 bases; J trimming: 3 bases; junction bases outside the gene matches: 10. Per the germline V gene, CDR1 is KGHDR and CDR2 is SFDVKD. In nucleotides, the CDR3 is TGTGCCACCAGTGCTACAGGGGGCGAATCATACTACAATGAGCAGTTCTTC. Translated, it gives CATSATGGESYYNEQFF.

The CDR3 loop is CAWRQGVNTEAFF. The CDR3 coding sequence is TGTGCCTGGCGACAGGGGGTGAACACTGAAGCTTTCTTT. V and J are TRBV30 and TRBJ1-1, with 9 bases aligning to TRBD1. Losses at the gene ends were 5 bases for V and 0 bases for J; bases not matched to a gene: 1. Germline V CDR1 and CDR2: GTSNPN, SVGIG (reference sequence). CDR3 length: 13 amino acids.

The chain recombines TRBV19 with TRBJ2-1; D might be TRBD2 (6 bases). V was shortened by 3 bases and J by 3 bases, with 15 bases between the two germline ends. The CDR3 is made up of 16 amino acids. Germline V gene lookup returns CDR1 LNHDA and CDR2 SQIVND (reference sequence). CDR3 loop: CASSILSGALYNEQFF. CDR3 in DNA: TGTGCCAGTAGTATTCTGTCGGGAGCTCTCTACAATGAGCAGTTCTTC. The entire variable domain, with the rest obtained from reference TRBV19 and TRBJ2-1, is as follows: DGGITQSPKYLFRKEGQNVTLSCEQNLNHDAMYWYRQDPGQGLRLIYYSQIVNDFQKGDIAEGYSVSREKKESFPLTVTSAQKNPTAFYLCASSILSGALYNEQFFGPGTRLTVL.

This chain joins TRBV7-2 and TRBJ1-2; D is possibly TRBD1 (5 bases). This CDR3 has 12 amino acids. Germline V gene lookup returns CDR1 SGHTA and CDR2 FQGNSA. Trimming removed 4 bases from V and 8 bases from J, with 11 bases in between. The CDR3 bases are TGTGCCAGCAGCTCCGGGGCTGAGGGCTACACCTTC. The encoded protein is CASSSGAEGYTF. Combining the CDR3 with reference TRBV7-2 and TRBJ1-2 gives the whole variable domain GAGVSQSPSNKVTEKGKDVELRCDPISGHTALYWYRQSLGQGLEFLIYFQGNSAPDKSGLPSDRFSAERTGGSVSTLTIQRTQQEDSAVYLCASSSGAEGYTFGSGTRLTVV.

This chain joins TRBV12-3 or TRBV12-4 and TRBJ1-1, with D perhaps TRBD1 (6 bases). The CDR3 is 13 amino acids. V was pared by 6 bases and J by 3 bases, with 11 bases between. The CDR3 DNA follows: TGTGCCAGCAGCCTGGGGGGGCACACTGAAGCTTTCTTT. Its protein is CASSLGGHTEAFF.

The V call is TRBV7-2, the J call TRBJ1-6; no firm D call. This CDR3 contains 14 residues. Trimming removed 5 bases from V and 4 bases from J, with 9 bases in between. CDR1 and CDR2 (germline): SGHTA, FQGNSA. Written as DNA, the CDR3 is TGTGCCAGCAGCATGGACGGTTATAATTCACCCCTCCACTTT. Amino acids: CASSMDGYNSPLHF.

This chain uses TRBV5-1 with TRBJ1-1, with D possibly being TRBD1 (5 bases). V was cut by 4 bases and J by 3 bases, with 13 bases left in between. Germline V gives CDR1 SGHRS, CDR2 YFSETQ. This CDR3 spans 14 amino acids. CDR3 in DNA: TGCGCCAGCAGCGAGCAAGGGGTGGACACTGAAGCTTTCTTT. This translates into CASSEQGVDTEAFF. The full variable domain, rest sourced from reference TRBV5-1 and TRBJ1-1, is KAGVTQTPRYLIKTRGQQVTLSCSPISGHRSVSWYQQTPGQGLQFLFEYFSETQRNKGNFPGRFSGRQFSNSRSEMNVSTLELGDSALYLCASSEQGVDTEAFFGQGTRLTVV.

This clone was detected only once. The DNA of the CDR3 is TGTGCCAGCAGCGTAGGAGGGGGAGGGGCCATGAGCCACTATGGCTACACCTTC. It is translated as CASSVGGGGAMSHYGYTF. V is TRBV9 and J is TRBJ1-2; TRBD1 might be the D (6 bases). CDR1 and CDR2 from the germline V gene are SGDLS and YYNGEE. With 0 bases removed from V and 3 bases from J, the gap between germline ends came to 21 bases. There are 18 residues in the CDR3.

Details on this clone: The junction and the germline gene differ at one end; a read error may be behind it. In nucleotides, the CDR3 is TGTGCCAGCAGTCCCGATGGTGGTACTGGAAACACCATGTATTTT. Translation: CASSPDGGTGNTMYF. V and J are TRBV6-5 and TRBJ1-3; D gene unclear. Per germline, CDR1 MNHEY and CDR2 SVGAGI. The CDR3 contains 15 residues.

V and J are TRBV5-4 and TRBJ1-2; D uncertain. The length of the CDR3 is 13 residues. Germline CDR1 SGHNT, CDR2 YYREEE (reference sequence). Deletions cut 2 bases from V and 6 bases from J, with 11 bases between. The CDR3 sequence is CASSFSARDGYTF. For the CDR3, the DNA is TGTGCCAGCAGCTTCAGTGCAAGAGATGGCTACACCTTC.

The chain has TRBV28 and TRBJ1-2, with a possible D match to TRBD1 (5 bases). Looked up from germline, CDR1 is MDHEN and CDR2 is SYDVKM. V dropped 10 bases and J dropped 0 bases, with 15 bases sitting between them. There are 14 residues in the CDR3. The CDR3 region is CATGGGRANYGYTF. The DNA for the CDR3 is TGTGCCACCGGGGGGGGAAGGGCTAACTATGGCTACACCTTC.

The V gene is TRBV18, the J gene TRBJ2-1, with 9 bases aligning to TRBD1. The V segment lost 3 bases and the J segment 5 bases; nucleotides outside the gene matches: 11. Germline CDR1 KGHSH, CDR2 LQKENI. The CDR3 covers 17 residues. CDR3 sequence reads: CASSPYYPGQGHNEQFF. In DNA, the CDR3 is TGTGCCAGCTCACCCTACTATCCTGGACAGGGGCACAATGAGCAGTTCTTC.

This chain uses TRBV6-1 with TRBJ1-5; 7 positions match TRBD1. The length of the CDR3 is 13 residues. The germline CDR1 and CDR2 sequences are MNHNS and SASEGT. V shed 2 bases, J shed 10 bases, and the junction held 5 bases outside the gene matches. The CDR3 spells CASSELGTVPQHF. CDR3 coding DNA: TGTGCCAGCAGTGAACTCGGGACAGTCCCCCAGCATTTT.

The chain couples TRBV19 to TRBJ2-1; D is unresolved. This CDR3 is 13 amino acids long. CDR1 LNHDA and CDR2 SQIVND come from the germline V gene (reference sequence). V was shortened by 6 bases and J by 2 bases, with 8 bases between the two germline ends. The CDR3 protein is CASRVSAYNEQFF. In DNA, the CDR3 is TGTGCCAGTAGGGTGAGCGCCTACAATGAGCAGTTCTTC.

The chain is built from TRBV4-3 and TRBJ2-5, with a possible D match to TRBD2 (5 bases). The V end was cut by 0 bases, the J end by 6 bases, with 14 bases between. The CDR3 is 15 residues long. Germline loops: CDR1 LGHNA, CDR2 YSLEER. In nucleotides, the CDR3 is TGCGCCAGCAGCCAAGATATGGACTCGTCCAAGACCCAGTACTTC. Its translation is CASSQDMDSSKTQYF.

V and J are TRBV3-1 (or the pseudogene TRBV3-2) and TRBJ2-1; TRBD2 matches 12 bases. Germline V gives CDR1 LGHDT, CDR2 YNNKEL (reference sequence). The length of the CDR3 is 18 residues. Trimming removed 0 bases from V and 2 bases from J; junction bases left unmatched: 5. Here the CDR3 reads CASSQDLAGGPTYNEQFF. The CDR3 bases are TGTGCCAGCAGCCAAGATCTAGCGGGGGGGCCAACCTACAATGAGCAGTTCTTC.

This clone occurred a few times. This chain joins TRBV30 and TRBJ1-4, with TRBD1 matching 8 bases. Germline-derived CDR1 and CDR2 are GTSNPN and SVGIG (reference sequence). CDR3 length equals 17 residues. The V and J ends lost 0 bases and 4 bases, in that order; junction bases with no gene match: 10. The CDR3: CAWSVRGDRRINEKLFF. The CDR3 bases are TGTGCCTGGAGTGTACGGGGGGACAGGCGAATTAATGAAAAACTGTTTTTT.

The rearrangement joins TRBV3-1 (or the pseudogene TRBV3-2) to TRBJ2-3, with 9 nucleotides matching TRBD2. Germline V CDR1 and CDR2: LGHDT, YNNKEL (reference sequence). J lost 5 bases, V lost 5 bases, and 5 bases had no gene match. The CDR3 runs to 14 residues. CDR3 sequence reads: CASSLGLAVDTQYF. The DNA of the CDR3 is TGTGCCAGCAGCTTGGGACTAGCCGTAGATACGCAGTATTTT.

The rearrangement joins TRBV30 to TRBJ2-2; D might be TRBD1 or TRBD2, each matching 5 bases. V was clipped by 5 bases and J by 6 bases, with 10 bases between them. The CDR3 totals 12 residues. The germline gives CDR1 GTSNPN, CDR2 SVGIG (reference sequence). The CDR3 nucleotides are TGTGCCTGGGACAGCGGCGCCGGGGAGCTGTTTTTT. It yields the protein CAWDSGAGELFF.

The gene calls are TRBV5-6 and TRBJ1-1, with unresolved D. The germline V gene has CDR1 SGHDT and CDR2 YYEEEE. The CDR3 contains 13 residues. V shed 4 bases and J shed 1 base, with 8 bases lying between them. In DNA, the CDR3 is TGTGCCAGCAGCCGGACCGAGAACACTGAAGCTTTCTTT. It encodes CASSRTENTEAFF.

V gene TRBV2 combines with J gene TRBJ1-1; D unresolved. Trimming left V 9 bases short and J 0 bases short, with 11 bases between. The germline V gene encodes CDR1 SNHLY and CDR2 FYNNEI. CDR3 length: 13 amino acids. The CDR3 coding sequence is TGTGCCAGTATCGGGTCTTTGAACACTGAAGCTTTCTTT. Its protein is CASIGSLNTEAFF.

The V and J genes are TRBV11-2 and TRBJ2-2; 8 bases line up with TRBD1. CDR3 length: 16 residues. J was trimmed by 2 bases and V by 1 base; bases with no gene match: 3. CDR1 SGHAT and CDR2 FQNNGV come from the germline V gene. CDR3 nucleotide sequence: TGTGCCAGCAGCTTAGCAGGGGGCGTTAACACCGGGGAGCTGTTTTTT. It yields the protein CASSLAGGVNTGELFF.

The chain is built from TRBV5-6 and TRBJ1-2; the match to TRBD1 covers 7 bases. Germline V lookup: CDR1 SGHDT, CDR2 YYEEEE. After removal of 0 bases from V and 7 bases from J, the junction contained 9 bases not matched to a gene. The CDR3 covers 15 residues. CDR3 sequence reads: CASSLGGSGGSGYTF. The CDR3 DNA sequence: TGTGCCAGCAGCTTGGGAGGTTCAGGGGGTAGTGGCTACACCTTC.

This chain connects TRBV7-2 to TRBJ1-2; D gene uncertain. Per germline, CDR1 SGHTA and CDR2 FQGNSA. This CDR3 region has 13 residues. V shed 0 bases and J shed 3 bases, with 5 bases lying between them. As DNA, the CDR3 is TGTGCCAGCAGCTTAGCGGGCGACTATGGCTACACCTTC. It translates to CASSLAGDYGYTF.

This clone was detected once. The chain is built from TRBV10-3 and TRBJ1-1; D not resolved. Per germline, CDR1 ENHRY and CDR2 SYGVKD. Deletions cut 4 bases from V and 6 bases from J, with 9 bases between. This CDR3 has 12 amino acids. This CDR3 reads CAISAYAAEAFF. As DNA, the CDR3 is TGTGCCATCAGTGCCTACGCGGCTGAAGCTTTCTTT.

In DNA, the CDR3 is TGTGCCAGTAGTCATACCGGGACAGGGGGCCCTAGTGAAGCTTTCTTT. It translates to CASSHTGTGGPSEAFF. V and J are TRBV19 and TRBJ1-1; 12 bases align to TRBD1. This CDR3 comprises 16 residues. J lost 7 bases, V lost 5 bases, and 11 bases had no gene match. Germline V CDR1 and CDR2: LNHDA, SQIVND (reference sequence).